The 20 T cell receptor beta chains given below trace back to one sample, sequenced in a study of cytomegalovirus exposure and HLA in healthy donors. PCR primers comprised 60 Vbeta and 13 Jbeta primers. Clones were read by immunoSEQ multiplex PCR, and TCRdb kept only the in-frame ones, dropping some. The sample holds tens of thousands of clones. Sequencing was carried out using PBMCs. These receptors came from a woman aged 25 to 45 in good health and CMV-seronegative.

The V gene is TRBV6-5, the J gene TRBJ2-7; D possibly corresponds to TRBD1 (7 bases). Looked up from germline, CDR1 is MNHEY and CDR2 is SVGAGI. With 6 bases removed from V and 3 bases from J, the gap between germline ends came to 15 bases. CDR3 length: 14 amino acids. CDR3 coding DNA: TGTGCCAGCAGACCGACAGGGAGGCTCTACGAGCAGTACTTC. As protein: CASRPTGRLYEQYF.

This chain uses TRBV29-1 with TRBJ1-4, with a possible D match to TRBD1 (6 bases). V was pared by 4 bases and J by 6 bases, with 9 bases between. Germline V gene data show CDR1 as SQVTM and CDR2 as ANQGSEA. This CDR3 is 12 amino acids long. CDR3 coding DNA: TGCAGCGTTGGGTCAGGGGATGAAAAACTGTTTTTT. Translated: CSVGSGDEKLFF.

This chain connects TRBV5-1 to TRBJ2-2; D call uncertain. The germline CDR1 and CDR2 sequences are SGHRS and YFSETQ. The CDR3 runs to 14 residues. V lost 0 bases and J 5 bases, leaving 8 bases between the germline ends. This chain's CDR3 is CASSLGPRTGELFF. The CDR3 nucleotides are TGCGCCAGCAGCTTGGGTCCTAGGACCGGGGAGCTGTTTTTT.

CDR3 loop: CASSLDRGLGYTF. The DNA of the CDR3 is TGTGCCAGCAGCCTCGACAGGGGGCTTGGCTACACCTTC. The genes are TRBV7-6 and TRBJ1-2; 10 bases are a match to TRBD1. Losses at the gene ends were 5 bases for V and 7 bases for J; bases not matched to a gene: 4. Per germline, CDR1 SGHVS and CDR2 FNYEAQ. The CDR3 is 13 amino acids.

The chain uses TRBV30 and TRBJ2-5; tentative D call: TRBD2 (5 bases). The CDR3 is 14 amino acids. Germline CDR1 and CDR2: GTSNPN and SVGIG (reference sequence). Trimming stripped 4 bases from V and 3 bases from J, with 15 bases between. The CDR3 reads CAWKEGSYEETQYF. The CDR3, as DNA: TGTGCCTGGAAAGAGGGATCTTACGAAGAGACCCAGTACTTC.

The chain employs TRBV6-5 and TRBJ2-1, with 7 bases lining up with TRBD2. V trimming: 6 bases; J trimming: 7 bases; junction bases outside the gene matches: 12. The CDR3 extends over 15 amino acids. The V gene's germline CDR1 is MNHEY and CDR2 SVGAGI. Here the CDR3 reads CASRSQRERLNEQFF. The CDR3 coding sequence is TGTGCCAGCAGGAGTCAGCGGGAAAGGCTGAATGAGCAGTTCTTC.

The chain is built from TRBV18 and TRBJ2-1; a weak D match, TRBD2 (6 bases). The germline gives CDR1 KGHSH, CDR2 LQKENI. Trimming shortened V by 0 bases and J by 3 bases, and 12 bases separated the two germline ends. CDR3 size: 16 residues. The CDR3 spells CASSPPLAESYNEQFF. CDR3 DNA: TGTGCCAGCTCACCACCGTTAGCGGAAAGCTACAATGAGCAGTTCTTC.

The rearrangement links TRBV6-5 to TRBJ2-3, with 7 bases matching TRBD1. This CDR3 comprises 13 residues. Germline V gene lookup returns CDR1 MNHEY and CDR2 SVGAGI. The junction had 4 bases not matched to a gene; V was cut back by 4 bases and J by 6 bases. The CDR3 is CASSSTGVDTQYF. CDR3 nucleotides: TGTGCCAGCAGTTCTACAGGGGTTGATACGCAGTATTTT.

The chain uses TRBV5-1 and TRBJ1-1; D is undetermined. V was cut by 4 bases and J by 6 bases, with 16 bases left in between. Germline CDR1 is SGHRS and CDR2 is YFSETQ. The CDR3 loop spans 14 amino acids. DNA of the CDR3: TGCGCCAGCAGCCCCGCCGGGAGATTATCTGAAGCTTTCTTT. Protein sequence: CASSPAGRLSEAFF. Full variable domain (remainder filled in from reference TRBV5-1 and TRBJ1-1): KAGVTQTPRYLIKTRGQQVTLSCSPISGHRSVSWYQQTPGQGLQFLFEYFSETQRNKGNFPGRFSGRQFSNSRSEMNVSTLELGDSALYLCASSPAGRLSEAFFGQGTRLTVV.

The rearrangement uses TRBV27 and TRBJ2-7; the match to TRBD2 covers 7 bases. V lost 6 bases to trimming and J lost 4 bases; unmatched junction nucleotides: 15. The CDR3 spans 16 residues. The germline V gene has CDR1 MNHEY and CDR2 SMNVEV (reference sequence). The CDR3 region is CASSPGAGAAGYEQYF. The CDR3 DNA is TGTGCCAGCAGCCCTGGGGCGGGAGCGGCTGGATACGAGCAGTACTTC.

The rearrangement joins TRBV7-9 to TRBJ1-1; D is perhaps TRBD1 (6 bases). Germline CDR1 reads SEHNR; CDR2 reads FQNEAQ (reference sequence). The CDR3 consists of 15 residues. V was clipped by 6 bases and J by 0 bases, with 14 bases between them. CDR3 amino acids: CASRGAGRMNTEAFF. In nucleotides, the CDR3 is TGTGCCAGCAGGGGGGCAGGACGCATGAACACTGAAGCTTTCTTT. Combining the CDR3 with reference TRBV7-9 and TRBJ1-1 gives the whole variable domain DTGVSQNPRHKITKRGQNVTFRCDPISEHNRLYWYRQTLGQGPEFLTYFQNEAQLEKSRLLSDRFSAERPKGSFSTLEIQRTEQGDSAMYLCASRGAGRMNTEAFFGQGTRLTVV.

CDR3 region: CASVQGGRNTEAFF. Here the CDR3 DNA reads TGTGCCAGCGTCCAAGGAGGGAGAAACACTGAAGCTTTCTTT. The rearrangement links TRBV13 to TRBJ1-1; D ambiguous. V lost 8 bases and J lost 2, with 15 bases in between. The CDR3 is 14 amino acids. Germline CDR1 reads PRHDT; CDR2 reads FYEKMQ (reference sequence). Using reference TRBV13 and TRBJ1-1 for the parts outside the CDR3, the full variable domain is AAGVIQSPRHLIKEKRETATLKCYPIPRHDTVYWYQQGPGQDPQFLISFYEKMQSDKGSIPDRFSAQQFSDYHSELNMSSLELGDSALYFCASVQGGRNTEAFFGQGTRLTVV.

Note on this clone: The sample contains more than one DNA sequence encoding this CDR3. This chain uses TRBV28 with TRBJ1-5, with D maybe TRBD1 (6 bases). Deletions cut 2 bases from V and 7 bases from J, with 15 bases between. Germline V CDR1 and CDR2: MDHEN, SYDVKM. The CDR3 totals 15 residues. CDR3 coding DNA: TGTGCCAGCAGTTTAACCGGCAACCAGGGGCAGCCCCAGCATTTT. This sequence encodes CASSLTGNQGQPQHF.

In regard to this clone: The junction departs from germline at one end; a sequencing error may be responsible. V gene TRBV30 combines with J gene TRBJ2-7; the D gene is possibly TRBD2 (6 bases). From germline, CDR1 is GTSNPN and CDR2 SVGIG (reference sequence). The CDR3 totals 15 residues. This CDR3 is CAGSVGTGEDYEQYF. CDR3 DNA sequence: TGTGCCGGGAGTGTAGGCACGGGGGAAGACTACGAGCAGTACTTC.

The chain links TRBV6-1 to TRBJ1-3, with D possibly being TRBD1 (6 bases). CDR1 MNHNS and CDR2 SASEGT come from the germline V gene. The CDR3 is 15 residues long. The ends were cut back, 4 bases at V and 0 bases at J, with 10 bases in the middle. The CDR3 coding sequence is TGTGCCAGCAGTGGTTGGACAGTCTCTGGAAACACCATATATTTT. Its protein is CASSGWTVSGNTIYF.

This rearrangement joins TRBV2 to TRBJ1-2, with 7 bases fitting TRBD1. V lost 1 base to trimming and J lost 8 bases; unmatched junction nucleotides: 10. Germline V CDR1 and CDR2: SNHLY, FYNNEI. The CDR3 extends over 15 amino acids. The CDR3 protein is CASSEEWQGVRGYTF. The CDR3 coding sequence is TGTGCCAGCAGTGAAGAATGGCAGGGGGTGCGGGGCTACACCTTC.

This rearrangement joins TRBV5-4 to TRBJ1-2; tentatively, D is TRBD1 (6 bases). Trimming removed 0 bases at V and 5 bases at J, with 20 bases between. The germline CDR1 and CDR2 sequences are SGHNT and YYREEE (reference sequence). The CDR3 consists of 17 residues. CDR3 DNA sequence: TGTGCCAGCAGCTTGGCAGGGGCCAAAGGGAAGGTATATGGCTACACCTTC. Amino acids: CASSLAGAKGKVYGYTF.

The J gene is TRBJ2-7, the V gene TRBV11-2; TRBD1 is a possible D gene (5 bases). This CDR3 spans 13 amino acids. Germline CDR1 reads SGHAT; CDR2 reads FQNNGV. V lost 4 bases and J lost 3, with 10 bases in between. The CDR3 DNA reads TGTGCCAGCAGCTCGGACACCTTCTACGAGCAGTACTTC. As protein: CASSSDTFYEQYF.

The chain combines TRBV28 with TRBJ1-2; D is uncertain. Germline values: CDR1 MDHEN, CDR2 SYDVKM. Between the trimmed V and J ends, which lost 4 bases and 2 bases, there was a span of 8 bases. The CDR3 consists of 13 residues. CDR3 residues: CASSSHENYGYTF. CDR3 nucleotides: TGTGCCAGCAGTTCCCATGAGAACTATGGCTACACCTTC.

The chain uses TRBV7-9 and TRBJ2-7, with 10 bases fitting TRBD1. This CDR3 comprises 15 residues. V was pared by 5 bases and J by 3 bases, with 7 bases of the junction left unmatched. Germline V CDR1 and CDR2: SEHNR, FQNEAQ (reference sequence). The CDR3 protein is CASSPPGQGHYEQYF. For the CDR3, the DNA is TGTGCCAGCAGCCCTCCGGGACAGGGGCACTACGAGCAGTACTTC.